The present T cell receptor (beta chain) was sequenced within a study of cytomegalovirus exposure and HLA in healthy donors. Points on this clone: Its antigen is not known.

Germline CDR1 and CDR2: SGHRS and YFSETQ. The length of the CDR3 is 14 residues. The junction had 6 bases not matched to a gene; V was cut back by 0 bases and J by 9 bases. The study's findings and limits: Among CMV-associated TCR beta chains, most appeared HLA-restricted in a later analysis.

Vbeta (60) and Jbeta (13) primers were used in the PCR. Some clones are missing from TCRdb's copy, which holds only in-frame ones; the method was immunoSEQ multiplex PCR. Among around 190,000 clones listed, approximately 86% were seen once. This receptor was taken from a boy aged 2 to 9 in good health and CMV-seronegative. The chain couples TRBV5-1 to TRBJ2-7, with 10 bases lining up with TRBD1. Specimen: PBMCs. The CDR3 loop reads CASSLGQGAIGQYF. For the CDR3, the DNA is TGCGCCAGCAGCTTGGGACAGGGGGCCATAGGGCAGTACTTC.